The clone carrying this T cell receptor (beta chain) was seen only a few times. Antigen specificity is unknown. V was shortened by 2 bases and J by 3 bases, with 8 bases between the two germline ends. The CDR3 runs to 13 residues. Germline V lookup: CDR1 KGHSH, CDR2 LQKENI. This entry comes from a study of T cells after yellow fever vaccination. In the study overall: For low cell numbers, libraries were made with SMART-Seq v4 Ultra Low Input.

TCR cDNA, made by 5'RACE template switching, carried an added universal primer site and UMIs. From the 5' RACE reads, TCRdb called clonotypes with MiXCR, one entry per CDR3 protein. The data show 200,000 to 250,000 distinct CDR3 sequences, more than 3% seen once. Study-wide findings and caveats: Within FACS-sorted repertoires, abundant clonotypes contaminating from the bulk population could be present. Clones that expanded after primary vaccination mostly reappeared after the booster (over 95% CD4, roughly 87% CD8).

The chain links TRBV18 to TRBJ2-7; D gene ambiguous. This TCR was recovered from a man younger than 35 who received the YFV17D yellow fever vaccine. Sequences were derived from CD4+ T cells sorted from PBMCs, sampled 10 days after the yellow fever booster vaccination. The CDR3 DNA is TGTGCCAGCTCACCAAGGCTCGGCTACGAGCAGTACTTC. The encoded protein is CASSPRLGYEQYF.